The 8 T cell receptor beta chains below come from one sample, sequenced in a study of human T cells and chemical hapten exposure. TCRdb used MiXCR to reprocess the RACE reads, holding one entry per CDR3 protein. The sample contains 70,000 to 90,000 distinct CDR3 sequences, about 9.4% of which appear only once. Time point of the sample: patch test 2, 6 weeks after DPC sensitization. Treatment here: therapeutic diphenylcyclopropenone sensitization with weekly scalp DPC. The sequencing used whole blood, collected in connection with sensitization to the hapten diphenylcyclopropenone (DPC). All receptors derive from a woman aged 45-59 years with alopecia areata. Some clones in this sample may be carry-over from other donors' samples.

Many counts were recorded for this clonotype. V is TRBV6-2 or TRBV6-3 and J is TRBJ2-1; D assignment may be TRBD1 or TRBD2 (5 bases each). Germline loops: CDR1 MNHEY, CDR2 SVGEGT. The CDR3 has 11 amino acids. V dropped 7 bases and J dropped 5 bases, with 6 bases sitting between them. CDR3 coding DNA: TGTGCCAGCAAGGGACACAATGAGCAGTTCTTC. This sequence encodes CASKGHNEQFF.

This clonotype has a handful of counts. The rearrangement uses TRBV30 and TRBJ2-1; no reliable D call. The V end was cut by 1 base, the J end by 3 bases, with 7 bases between. This CDR3 has 13 residues. The germline gives CDR1 GTSNPN, CDR2 SVGIG (reference sequence). The CDR3 sequence: CAWSGLIYNEQFF. For the CDR3, the DNA is TGTGCCTGGAGTGGACTTATCTACAATGAGCAGTTCTTC.

In its sample, this clonotype was seen a few times. The gene calls are TRBV29-1 and TRBJ1-1, with TRBD1 as a possible D gene (6 bases). The germline V and J ends were trimmed by 4 bases and 1 base, with 10 bases remaining between them. The germline gives CDR1 SQVTM, CDR2 ANQGSEA. This CDR3 is 13 amino acids long. CDR3 residues: CSVVRGTNTEAFF. In nucleotides, the CDR3 is TGCAGCGTTGTAAGGGGGACGAACACTGAAGCTTTCTTT. Drawing the rest from reference TRBV29-1 and TRBJ1-1, the complete variable domain is SAVISQKPSRDICQRGTSLTIQCQVDSQVTMMFWYRQQPGQSLTLIATANQGSEATYESGFVIDKFPISRPNLTFSTLTVSNMSPEDSSIYLCSVVRGTNTEAFFGQGTRLTVV.

The rearrangement links TRBV10-1 to TRBJ2-1; D is unclear. This CDR3 has 13 residues. Germline CDR1 reads WNHNN; CDR2 reads SYGVQD (reference sequence). Trimming took 5 bases from V and 0 from J, leaving 5 bases between them. CDR3 sequence (DNA): TGCGCCAGCAGTAAGAGCTCCTACAATGAGCAGTTCTTC. It is translated as CASSKSSYNEQFF.

This clonotype came up many times. The chain has TRBV6-6 and TRBJ1-1; D ambiguous. V dropped 7 bases and J dropped 1 base, with 7 bases sitting between them. This CDR3 spans 12 amino acids. The V gene's germline CDR1 is MNHNY and CDR2 SVGAGI (reference sequence). The CDR3 protein is CASNKGNTEAFF. The CDR3 bases are TGTGCCAGCAACAAGGGGAACACTGAAGCTTTCTTT.

V usage is TRBV5-6 and J usage is TRBJ2-5, with D unclear. The germline CDR1 and CDR2 sequences are SGHDT and YYEEEE. Trimming shortened V by 3 bases and J by 2 bases, and 8 bases separated the two germline ends. This CDR3 has 13 amino acids. The CDR3 loop reads CASSSWAQETQYF. DNA of the CDR3: TGTGCCAGCAGCTCATGGGCACAAGAGACCCAGTACTTC.

This clonotype was counted a few times. This chain joins TRBV6-1 and TRBJ1-5; D possibly corresponds to TRBD1 (6 bases). Trimming shortened V by 4 bases and J by 0 bases, and 10 bases separated the two germline ends. The germline V gene encodes CDR1 MNHNS and CDR2 SASEGT. The CDR3 sequence is 15 residues long. As DNA, the CDR3 is TGTGCCAGCAGTGGGCAGGGGTTTAGCAATCAGCCCCAGCATTTT. Translation: CASSGQGFSNQPQHF.

As for this clonotype: At one of its ends the junction is not consistent with the germline gene, which may arise from a read error. J is TRBJ1-1 and V is TRBV6-1, with no clear D. Germline CDR1 is MNHNS and CDR2 is SASEGT. This CDR3 is 13 amino acids long. This chain's CDR3 is CAGSEIQFKEAFF. CDR3 DNA sequence: TGTGCCGGCAGTGAAATACAGTTTAAAGAAGCTTTCTTT.